A single sample is the source of the 4 T cell receptor beta chains below, sequenced in a study of T cell responses to AZD1222 COVID-19 vaccine. Assay used: immunoSEQ multiplex PCR; TCRdb lists only in-frame clones, some missing. The sample records 120,000 or so clones, 88% being singletons. The sample here was peripheral blood, taken on day 0 of MenACWY control vaccination. Receptors originate from an adult in good health.

The chain employs TRBV2 and TRBJ1-6; tentatively, D is TRBD1 (5 bases). The CDR3 is 15 residues long. Trimming left V 8 bases short and J 0 bases short, with 11 bases between. CDR1 SNHLY and CDR2 FYNNEI come from the germline V gene. CDR3 protein: CASCWGSSYNSPLHF. The CDR3 bases are TGTGCCAGCTGTTGGGGCAGCTCCTATAATTCACCCCTCCACTTT.

This rearrangement joins TRBV28 to TRBJ2-5; 7 bases match TRBD2. This CDR3 spans 16 amino acids. From germline, CDR1 is MDHEN and CDR2 SYDVKM. With V trimmed by 4 bases and J by 5 bases, 13 bases remained unmatched. CDR3 loop: CASSSLMGGFGETQYF. The CDR3 nucleotides are TGTGCCAGCAGTTCCCTCATGGGGGGGTTTGGGGAGACCCAGTACTTC.

V usage is TRBV9 and J usage is TRBJ2-7; D ambiguous. The germline gives CDR1 SGDLS, CDR2 YYNGEE. V gave up 9 bases and J gave up 6 bases, with 7 bases separating them. CDR3 length: 9 amino acids. DNA for the CDR3: TGTGCCACCCTCCTCGAGCAGTACTTC. Its translation: CATLLEQYF.

V and J are TRBV24-1 and TRBJ2-3, with a weak D call TRBD2 (5 bases). The germline V and J ends were trimmed by 1 base and 0 bases, with 10 bases remaining between them. Per the germline V gene, CDR1 is KGHDR and CDR2 is SFDVKD. There are 16 residues in the CDR3. The CDR3 reads CATSDLSGGSTDTQYF. The CDR3 bases are TGTGCCACCAGTGATTTAAGTGGCGGGAGCACAGATACGCAGTATTTT.